The next 11 T cell receptor beta chains were all read from a single sample in a study of response to subunit inactivated influenza vaccine. In TCRdb, the RT-PCR reads were re-called with MiXCR into one record per CDR3 protein. The sample lists 450,000 to 600,000 distinct CDR3 sequences, less than 8% occurring once. This material consisted of PBMCs from blood, taken roughly 24 months after vaccination. The receptors stem from a man between 50 and 70 years old who received an inactivated influenza vaccine.

This clonotype has ten or more counts. This chain uses TRBV20-1 with TRBJ2-3; a possible D gene is TRBD1 (6 bases). V was pared by 4 bases and J by 0 bases, with 8 bases between. The CDR3 has 13 amino acids. Germline CDR1 DFQATT, CDR2 SNEGSKA (reference sequence). CDR3 protein: CSANRDSTDTQYF. In DNA form, the CDR3 reads TGCAGTGCTAACAGGGATAGCACAGATACGCAGTATTTT.

This clonotype has ten or more counts. The V gene is TRBV28, the J gene TRBJ1-6; unclear D gene. Germline V gene sequence: CDR1 MDHEN, CDR2 SYDVKM. V lost 5 bases and J 3 bases, leaving 11 bases between the germline ends. CDR3 length: 15 amino acids. The CDR3, as DNA: TGTGCCAGCAGTCCGCCCGGTGACTATAATTCACCCCTCCACTTT. Its protein is CASSPPGDYNSPLHF.

This clonotype was observed a handful of times. The genes are TRBV3-1 and TRBJ2-5, with D maybe TRBD2 (6 bases). Trimming stripped 2 bases from V and 2 bases from J, with 12 bases between. Germline CDR1 LGHDT, CDR2 YNNKEL (reference sequence). The CDR3 sequence is 15 residues long. The CDR3 sequence is CASSQISGVQETQYF. Written as DNA, the CDR3 is TGTGCCAGCAGCCAAATTAGCGGAGTACAAGAGACCCAGTACTTC.

This clonotype was seen a handful of times. The chain is built from TRBV29-1 and TRBJ2-6; 8 bases align to TRBD1. CDR1 is SQVTM and CDR2 is ANQGSEA in the germline V gene. The CDR3 is made up of 15 amino acids. V dropped 8 bases and J dropped 0; count of bases not matched to a gene: 6. The CDR3 bases are TGCAGCACGACAGGGGATCGCTCTGGGGCCAACGTCCTGACTTTC. Translating it yields CSTTGDRSGANVLTF.

This chain links TRBV27 with TRBJ2-1, with 8 bases lining up with TRBD2. Germline V gene sequence: CDR1 MNHEY, CDR2 SMNVEV (reference sequence). The CDR3 runs 16 residues. V dropped 6 bases and J dropped 8; count of bases not matched to a gene: 15. The CDR3 coding sequence is TGTGCCAGCAGCTCCCCCTACCAGCGGGGGACTTATGAGCAGTTCTTC. Its protein is CASSSPYQRGTYEQFF.

This clonotype showed up many times. The J gene is TRBJ2-7, the V gene TRBV5-1; D possibly matches TRBD1 or TRBD2 (5 bases each). This CDR3 is 14 amino acids long. Between the trimmed V and J ends, which lost 4 bases and 1 base, there was a span of 12 bases. CDR1 SGHRS and CDR2 YFSETQ come from the germline V gene. The CDR3 DNA sequence: TGCGCCAGCAGCCACGCAGGGACGTCCTACGAGCAGTACTTC. Translating gives CASSHAGTSYEQYF.

This chain uses TRBV30 with TRBJ2-7, with 9 bases identical to TRBD2. Germline assignment: CDR1 GTSNPN and CDR2 SVGIG (reference sequence). J was trimmed by 4 bases and V by 5 bases; bases with no gene match: 9. This CDR3 comprises 14 residues. The CDR3 DNA sequence: TGTGCCTGGGGGCGGGAGGGGTTAGGTTACGAGCAGTACTTC. Its protein product is CAWGREGLGYEQYF.

J is TRBJ2-1 and V is TRBV28, with 9 positions matching TRBD2. Per germline, CDR1 MDHEN and CDR2 SYDVKM. CDR3 size: 19 residues. V lost 4 bases and J lost 4; bases outside the gene matches: 17. In DNA form, the CDR3 reads TGTGCCAGCAGTTGGCGTCGGGCACTTCCTAGCGGGACGTACAATGAGCAGTTCTTC. This codes for CASSWRRALPSGTYNEQFF.

This clonotype occurred a few times. This chain links TRBV5-1 with TRBJ2-1, with 8 nucleotides matching TRBD1. V shed 4 bases, J shed 4 bases, and the junction held 7 bases outside the gene matches. The CDR3 has 15 residues. Germline-derived CDR1 and CDR2 are SGHRS and YFSETQ. The CDR3 loop is CASSPTGQEYNEQFF. For the CDR3, the DNA is TGCGCCAGCAGCCCCACGGGACAGGAATACAATGAGCAGTTCTTC.

This clonotype was counted between two and nine times. The chain uses TRBV7-2 and TRBJ2-1, with D unclear. Trimming cost V 6 bases and J 8 bases, with 8 bases left between them. This CDR3 comprises 11 residues. CDR1 is SGHTA and CDR2 is FQGNSA in the germline V gene. The CDR3 DNA follows: TGTGCCAGCAGGGTTATGTATGAGCAGTTCTTC. Protein product: CASRVMYEQFF.

This clonotype was seen many times. J is TRBJ2-5 and V is TRBV7-2; 9 bases are shared with TRBD2. Germline CDR1 is SGHTA and CDR2 is FQGNSA. This CDR3 region has 14 residues. The ends lost 3 bases at V and 1 base at J; junction bases unmatched: 0. The CDR3 bases are TGTGCCAGCAGCTTTAGCGGGAGCCAAGAGACCCAGTACTTC. Encoded protein: CASSFSGSQETQYF.